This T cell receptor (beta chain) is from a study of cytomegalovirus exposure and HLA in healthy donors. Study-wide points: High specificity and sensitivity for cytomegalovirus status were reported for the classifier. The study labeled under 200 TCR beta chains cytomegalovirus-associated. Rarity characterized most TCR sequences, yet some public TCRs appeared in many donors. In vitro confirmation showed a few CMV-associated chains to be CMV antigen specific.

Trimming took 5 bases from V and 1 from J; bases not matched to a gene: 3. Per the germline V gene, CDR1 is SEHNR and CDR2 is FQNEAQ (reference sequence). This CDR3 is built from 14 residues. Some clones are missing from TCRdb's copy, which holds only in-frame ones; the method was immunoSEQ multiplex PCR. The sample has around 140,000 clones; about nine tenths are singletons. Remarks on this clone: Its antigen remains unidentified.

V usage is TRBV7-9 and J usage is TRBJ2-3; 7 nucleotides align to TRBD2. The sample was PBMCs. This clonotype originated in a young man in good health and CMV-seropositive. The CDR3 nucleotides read TGTGCCAGCAGCCGTGGGGGGGGCACAGATACGCAGTATTTT. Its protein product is CASSRGGGTDTQYF.